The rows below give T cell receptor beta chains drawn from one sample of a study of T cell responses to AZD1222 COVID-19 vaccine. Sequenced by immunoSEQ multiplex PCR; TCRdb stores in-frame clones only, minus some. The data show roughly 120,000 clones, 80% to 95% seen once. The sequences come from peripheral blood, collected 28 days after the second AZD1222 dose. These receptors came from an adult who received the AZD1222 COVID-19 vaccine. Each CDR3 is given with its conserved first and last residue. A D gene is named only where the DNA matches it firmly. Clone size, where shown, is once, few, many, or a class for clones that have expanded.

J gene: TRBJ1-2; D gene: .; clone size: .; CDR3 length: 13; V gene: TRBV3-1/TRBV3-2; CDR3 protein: CASSQGGISGYTF; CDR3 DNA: TGTGCCAGCAGCCAGGGGGGAATTAGCGGCTACACCTTC
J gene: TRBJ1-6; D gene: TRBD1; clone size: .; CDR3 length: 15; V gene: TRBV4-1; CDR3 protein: CASSPGEDRGSPLHF; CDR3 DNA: TGCGCCAGCAGCCCGGGAGAGGACAGGGGTTCACCCCTCCACTTT
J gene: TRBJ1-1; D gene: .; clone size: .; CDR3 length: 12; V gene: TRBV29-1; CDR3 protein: CSASTGNTEAFF; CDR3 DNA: TGCAGCGCTTCGACAGGGAACACTGAAGCTTTCTTT
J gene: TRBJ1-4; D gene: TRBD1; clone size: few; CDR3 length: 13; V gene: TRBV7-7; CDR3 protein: CASSYRTGEKLFF; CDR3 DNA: TGTGCTAGCAGCTACCGGACAGGGGAAAAACTGTTTTTT
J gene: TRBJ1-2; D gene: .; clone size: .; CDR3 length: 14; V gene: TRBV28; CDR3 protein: CASYGGVANYGYTF; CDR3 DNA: TGTGCCAGCTACGGTGGGGTTGCTAACTATGGCTACACCTTC
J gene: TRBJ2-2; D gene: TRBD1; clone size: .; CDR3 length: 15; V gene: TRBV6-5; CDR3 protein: CASRSGTGGPGELFF; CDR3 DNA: TGTGCCAGCAGGTCCGGGACAGGGGGCCCGGGGGAGCTGTTTTTT
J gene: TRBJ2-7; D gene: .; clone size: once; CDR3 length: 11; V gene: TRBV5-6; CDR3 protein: CASSFEGEQYF; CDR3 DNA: TGTGCCAGCAGTTTCGAGGGCGAGCAGTACTTC
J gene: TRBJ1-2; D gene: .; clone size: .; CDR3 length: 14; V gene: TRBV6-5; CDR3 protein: CASSYSGGANGYTF; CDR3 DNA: TGTGCCAGCAGTTACTCGGGGGGGGCTAATGGCTACACCTTC
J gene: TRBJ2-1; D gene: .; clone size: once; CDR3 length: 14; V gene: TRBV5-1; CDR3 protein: CASSLGYSVDEQFF; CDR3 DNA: TGCGCCAGCAGCTTGGGGTATTCAGTCGATGAGCAGTTCTTC
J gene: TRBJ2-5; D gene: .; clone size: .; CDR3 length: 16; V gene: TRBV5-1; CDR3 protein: CASSLSTWRVQETQYF; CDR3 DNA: TGCGCCAGCAGCTTGTCAACATGGCGGGTACAAGAGACCCAGTACTTC
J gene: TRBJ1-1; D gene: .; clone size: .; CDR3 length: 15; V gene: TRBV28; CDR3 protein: CASSLMGNGDTEAFF; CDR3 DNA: TGTGCCAGCAGTTTAATGGGGAATGGGGACACTGAAGCTTTCTTT
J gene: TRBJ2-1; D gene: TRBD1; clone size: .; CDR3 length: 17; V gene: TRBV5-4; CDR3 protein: CASPPGPGQGIYNEQFF; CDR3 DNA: TGTGCCAGCCCCCCTGGTCCGGGACAGGGGATATACAATGAGCAGTTCTTC
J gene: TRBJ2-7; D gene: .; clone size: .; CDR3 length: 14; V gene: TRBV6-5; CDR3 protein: CASSYTGTQYEQYF; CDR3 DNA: TGTGCCAGCAGTTACACAGGGACACAATACGAGCAGTACTTC
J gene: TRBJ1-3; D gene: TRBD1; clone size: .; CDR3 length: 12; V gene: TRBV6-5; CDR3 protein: CATQGDGNTIYF; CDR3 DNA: TGTGCCACCCAGGGGGATGGAAACACCATATATTTT
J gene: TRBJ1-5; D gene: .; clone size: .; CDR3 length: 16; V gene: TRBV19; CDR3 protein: CASSMAWAGHNQPQHF; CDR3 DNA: TGTGCCAGTAGTATGGCTTGGGCAGGCCACAATCAGCCCCAGCATTTT
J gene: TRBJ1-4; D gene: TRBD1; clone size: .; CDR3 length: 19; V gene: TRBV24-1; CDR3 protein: CATHASRTGNNATNEKLFF; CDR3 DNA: TGTGCCACCCACGCTTCCCGGACAGGCAACAACGCAACTAATGAAAAACTGTTTTTT
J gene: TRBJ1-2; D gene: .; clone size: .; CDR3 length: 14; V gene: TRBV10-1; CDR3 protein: CATLRGPPNYGYTF; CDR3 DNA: TGCGCCACGCTGAGGGGACCTCCAAACTATGGCTACACCTTC
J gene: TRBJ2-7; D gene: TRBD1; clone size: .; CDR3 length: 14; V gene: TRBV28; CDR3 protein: CASSTGTGRVEQYF; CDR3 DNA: TGTGCCAGCAGTACCGGGACAGGGCGGGTCGAGCAGTACTTC
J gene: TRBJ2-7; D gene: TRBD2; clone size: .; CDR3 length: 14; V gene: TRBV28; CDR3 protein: CASSLSGGGYEQYF; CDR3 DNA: TGTGCCAGCAGTTTATCGGGGGGTGGCTACGAGCAGTACTTC
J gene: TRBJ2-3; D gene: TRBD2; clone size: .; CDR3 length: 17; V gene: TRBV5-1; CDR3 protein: CASSTGGLAGGTDTQYF; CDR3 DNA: TGCGCCAGCAGCACCGGCGGTCTAGCGGGGGGCACAGATACGCAGTATTTT
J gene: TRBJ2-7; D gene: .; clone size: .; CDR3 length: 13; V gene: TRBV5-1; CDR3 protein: CASSLVGTYEQYF; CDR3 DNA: TGCGCCAGCAGCTTGGTGGGAACCTACGAGCAGTACTTC
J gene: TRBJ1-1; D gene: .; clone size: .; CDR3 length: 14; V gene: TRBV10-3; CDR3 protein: CAISDGSENTEAFF; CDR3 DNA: TGTGCCATCAGTGATGGGAGTGAGAACACTGAAGCTTTCTTT
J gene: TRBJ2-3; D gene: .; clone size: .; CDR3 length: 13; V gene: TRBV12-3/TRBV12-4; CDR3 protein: CASSHLGTDTQYF; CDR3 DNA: TGTGCCAGCAGCCATTTGGGAACAGATACGCAGTATTTT
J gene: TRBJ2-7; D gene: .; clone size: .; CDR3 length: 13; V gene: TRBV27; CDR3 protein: CASSSQISYEQYF; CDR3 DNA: TGTGCCAGCAGTTCACAAATCTCCTACGAGCAGTACTTC
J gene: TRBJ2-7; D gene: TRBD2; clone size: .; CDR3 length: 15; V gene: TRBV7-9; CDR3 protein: CASSLEASGVYEQYF; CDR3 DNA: TGTGCCAGCAGCTTAGAGGCTAGCGGAGTCTACGAGCAGTACTTC
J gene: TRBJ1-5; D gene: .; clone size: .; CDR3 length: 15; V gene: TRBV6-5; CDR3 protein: CASSPGGGRNQPQHF; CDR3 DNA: TGTGCCAGCAGCCCGGGGGGTGGACGCAATCAGCCCCAGCATTTT
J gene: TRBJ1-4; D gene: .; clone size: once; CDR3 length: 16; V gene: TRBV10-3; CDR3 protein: CAISESVGSPPEKLFF; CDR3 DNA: TGTGCCATCAGTGAGTCCGTTGGCAGCCCGCCTGAAAAACTGTTTTTT
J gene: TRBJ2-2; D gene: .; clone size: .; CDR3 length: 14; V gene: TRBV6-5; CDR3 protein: CASSLGYNTGELFF; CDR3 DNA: TGTGCCAGCAGCCTTGGTTATAACACCGGGGAGCTGTTTTTT
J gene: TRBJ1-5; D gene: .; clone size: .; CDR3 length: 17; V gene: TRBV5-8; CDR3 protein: CASSLGRLWRDNQPQHF; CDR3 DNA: TGTGCCAGCAGCCTTGGACGATTATGGAGGGACAATCAGCCCCAGCATTTT
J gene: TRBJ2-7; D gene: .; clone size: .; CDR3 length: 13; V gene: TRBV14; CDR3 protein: CASSQTGAYEQYF; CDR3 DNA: TGTGCCAGCAGCCAAACAGGTGCATACGAGCAGTACTTC
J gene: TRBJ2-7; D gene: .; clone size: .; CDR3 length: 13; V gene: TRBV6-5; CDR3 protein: CASRVPLASEQYF; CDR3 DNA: TGTGCCAGCAGGGTGCCGCTAGCCTCCGAGCAGTACTTC
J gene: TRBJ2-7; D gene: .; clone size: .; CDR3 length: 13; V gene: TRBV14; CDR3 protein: CASSQVGDYEQYF; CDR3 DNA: TGTGCCAGCAGCCAAGTGGGGGACTACGAGCAGTACTTC
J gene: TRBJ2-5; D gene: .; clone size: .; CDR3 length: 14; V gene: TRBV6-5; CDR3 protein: CASHEPLRQETQYF; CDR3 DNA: TGTGCCAGCCACGAACCCCTCCGCCAAGAGACCCAGTACTTC
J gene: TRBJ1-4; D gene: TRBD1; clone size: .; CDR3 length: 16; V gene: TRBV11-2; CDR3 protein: CASSPRTGVDLEKLFF; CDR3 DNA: TGTGCCAGCAGCCCTCGGACAGGGGTCGATCTGGAAAAACTGTTTTTT
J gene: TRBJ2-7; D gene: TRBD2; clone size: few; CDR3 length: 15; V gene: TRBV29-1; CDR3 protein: CSVSNNAGGRREQYF; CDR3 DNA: TGCAGCGTTTCTAATAATGCGGGAGGACGTCGCGAGCAGTACTTC
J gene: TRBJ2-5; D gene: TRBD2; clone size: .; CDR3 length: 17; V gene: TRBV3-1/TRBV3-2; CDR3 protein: CASSQNWGSGGQETQYF; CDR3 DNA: TGTGCCAGCAGCCAAAACTGGGGTAGCGGGGGGCAAGAGACCCAGTACTTC
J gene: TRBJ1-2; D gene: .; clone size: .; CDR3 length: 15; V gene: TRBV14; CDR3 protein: CASSQDSVERYGYTF; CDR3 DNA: TGTGCCAGCAGCCAAGATTCAGTTGAACGGTATGGCTACACCTTC
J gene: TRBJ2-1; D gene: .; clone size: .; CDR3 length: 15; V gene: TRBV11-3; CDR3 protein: CASSLMGRLGNEQFF; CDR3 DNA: TGTGCCAGCAGCTTGATGGGGCGGTTGGGTAATGAGCAGTTCTTC
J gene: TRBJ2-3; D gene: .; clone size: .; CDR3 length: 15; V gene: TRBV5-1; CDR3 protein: CASSSPGTYTDTQYF; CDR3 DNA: TGCGCCAGCAGCTCTCCGGGAACCTACACAGATACGCAGTATTTT
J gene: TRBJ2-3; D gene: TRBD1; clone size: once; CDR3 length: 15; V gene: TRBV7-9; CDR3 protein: CASSLSGGYADTQYF; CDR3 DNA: TGTGCCAGCAGCTTGTCAGGGGGATACGCAGATACGCAGTATTTT
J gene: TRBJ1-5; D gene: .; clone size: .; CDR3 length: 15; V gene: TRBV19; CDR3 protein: CATLRDGNSNQPQHF; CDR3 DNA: TGTGCCACCCTCCGGGACGGCAATAGCAATCAGCCCCAGCATTTT
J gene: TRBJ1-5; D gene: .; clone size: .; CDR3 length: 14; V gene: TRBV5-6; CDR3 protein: CASSFGGANQPQHF; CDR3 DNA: TGTGCCAGCAGCTTCGGGGGAGCCAATCAGCCCCAGCATTTT
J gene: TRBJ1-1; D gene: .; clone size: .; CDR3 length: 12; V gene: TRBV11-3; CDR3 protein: CASSASGTEAFF; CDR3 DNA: TGTGCCAGCAGCGCCTCCGGGACTGAAGCTTTCTTT
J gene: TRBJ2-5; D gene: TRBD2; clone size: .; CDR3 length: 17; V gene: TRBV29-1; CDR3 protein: CSVDPRLAGGYQETQYF; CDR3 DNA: TGCAGCGTTGATCCCAGACTAGCGGGAGGATATCAAGAGACCCAGTACTTC
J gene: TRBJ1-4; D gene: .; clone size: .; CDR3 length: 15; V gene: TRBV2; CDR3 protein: CASSEVGGANEKLFF; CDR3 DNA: TGTGCCAGCAGTGAAGTCGGGGGGGCTAATGAAAAACTGTTTTTT
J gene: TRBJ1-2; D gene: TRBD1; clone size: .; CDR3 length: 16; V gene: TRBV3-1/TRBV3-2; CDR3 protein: CASSQHGTATNYGYTF; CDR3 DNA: TGTGCCAGCAGCCAACATGGGACAGCTACAAACTATGGCTACACCTTC
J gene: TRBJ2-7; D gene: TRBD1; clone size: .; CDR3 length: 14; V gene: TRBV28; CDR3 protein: CASRTGGNSYEQYF; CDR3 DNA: TGTGCCAGCAGGACAGGGGGGAACTCCTACGAGCAGTACTTC
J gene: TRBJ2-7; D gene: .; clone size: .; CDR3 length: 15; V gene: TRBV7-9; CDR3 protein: CASTPLGQSPYEQYF; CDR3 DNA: TGTGCCAGCACCCCATTGGGGCAAAGTCCCTACGAGCAGTACTTC
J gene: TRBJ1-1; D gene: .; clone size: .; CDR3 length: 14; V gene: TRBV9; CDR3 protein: CASSAQWRGTEAFF; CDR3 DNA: TGTGCCAGCAGCGCACAGTGGCGGGGCACTGAAGCTTTCTTT
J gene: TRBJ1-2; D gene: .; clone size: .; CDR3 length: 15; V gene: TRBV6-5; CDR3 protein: CASAPAQIATNGYTF; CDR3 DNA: TGTGCCAGCGCTCCCGCCCAAATCGCAACAAATGGCTACACCTTC
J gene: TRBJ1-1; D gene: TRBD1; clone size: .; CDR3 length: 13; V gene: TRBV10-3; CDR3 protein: CAISDSTGTEAFF; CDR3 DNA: TGTGCCATCAGTGACTCGACAGGGACTGAAGCTTTCTTT
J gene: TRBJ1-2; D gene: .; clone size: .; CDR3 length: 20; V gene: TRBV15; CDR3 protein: CATSPGPVWSPGQVGYGYTF; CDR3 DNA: TGTGCCACCAGCCCCGGGCCCGTTTGGTCTCCGGGACAAGTGGGCTATGGCTACACCTTC
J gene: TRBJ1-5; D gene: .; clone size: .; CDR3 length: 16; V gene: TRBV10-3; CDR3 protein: CAISESFSGVIQPQHF; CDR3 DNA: TGTGCCATCAGTGAGTCTTTTTCGGGGGTGATTCAGCCCCAGCATTTT
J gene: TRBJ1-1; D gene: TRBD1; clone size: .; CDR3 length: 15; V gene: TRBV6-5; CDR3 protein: CASNPGQGSLTEAFF; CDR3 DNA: TGTGCCAGCAATCCGGGACAGGGGAGTTTGACTGAAGCTTTCTTT
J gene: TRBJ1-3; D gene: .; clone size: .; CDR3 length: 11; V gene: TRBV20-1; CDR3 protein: CSFNSGNTIYF; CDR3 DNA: TGCAGTTTCAACTCTGGAAACACCATATATTTT
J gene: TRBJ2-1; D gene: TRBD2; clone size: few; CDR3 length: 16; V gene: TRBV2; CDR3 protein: CASSETSRYQYNEQFF; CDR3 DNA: TGTGCCAGCAGTGAGACTAGCAGATACCAATACAATGAGCAGTTCTTC
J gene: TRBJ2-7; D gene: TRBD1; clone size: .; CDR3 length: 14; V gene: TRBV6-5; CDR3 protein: CASRPLGQGYEQYF; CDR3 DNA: TGTGCCAGCAGGCCACTGGGACAGGGGTACGAGCAGTACTTC
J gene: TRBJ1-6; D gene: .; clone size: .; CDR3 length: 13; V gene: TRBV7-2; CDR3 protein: CASSGGRNSPLHF; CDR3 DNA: TGTGCCAGCAGCGGGGGACGGAATTCACCCCTCCACTTT
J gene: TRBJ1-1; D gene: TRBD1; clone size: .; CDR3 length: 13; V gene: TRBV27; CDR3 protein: CASRQGARTEAFF; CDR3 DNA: TGTGCCAGCAGGCAGGGGGCGCGGACTGAAGCTTTCTTT